A single sample is the source of the 8 T cell receptor beta chains below, sequenced in a study of blood T cell repertoires in COVID-19. The table came from immunoSEQ multiplex PCR; TCRdb's copy has only in-frame clones and leaves some out. The sample consists of over 60,000 clones, roughly four fifths of them appearing once. Specimen: peripheral blood. Receptor source: a man aged 50 to 59 with COVID-19, enrolled during active disease.

The chain links TRBV6-5 to TRBJ1-5; D gene unclear. The CDR3 has 13 residues. Deletions cut 8 bases from V and 2 bases from J, with 10 bases between. From germline, CDR1 is MNHEY and CDR2 SVGAGI. For the CDR3, the DNA is TGTGCCAGCCGGGGAGCCGGCAATCAGCCCCAGCATTTT. Protein product: CASRGAGNQPQHF.

V is TRBV5-4 and J is TRBJ2-2, with D tentatively TRBD1 (5 bases). The CDR3 sequence is 13 residues long. V lost 4 bases to trimming and J lost 6 bases, with 10 bases between them. Germline CDR1 and CDR2: SGHNT and YYREEE (reference sequence). The CDR3 nucleotides read TGTGCCAGCAGCGACGGACATTCCGGGGAGCTGTTTTTT. It specifies CASSDGHSGELFF. The whole variable domain, remainder taken from reference TRBV5-4 and TRBJ2-2, is ETGVTQSPTHLIKTRGQQVTLRCSSQSGHNTVSWYQQALGQGPQFIFQYYREEENGRGNFPPRFSGLQFPNYSSELNVNALELDDSALYLCASSDGHSGELFFGEGSRLTVL.

The chain links TRBV9 to TRBJ2-1, with D possibly matching TRBD1 (5 bases). This CDR3 is 13 amino acids long. Germline CDR1 reads SGDLS; CDR2 reads YYNGEE. The V gene lost 7 bases and the J gene lost 5 bases, with 13 bases spanning the gap. CDR3 DNA: TGTGCCAGCGGTAAGGGGCCGAACAATGAGCAGTTCTTC. It codes for CASGKGPNNEQFF.

The chain combines TRBV3-1 (or the pseudogene TRBV3-2) with TRBJ2-3; D is perhaps TRBD1 (6 bases). V gave up 4 bases and J gave up 2 bases, with 13 bases separating them. This CDR3 spans 15 amino acids. Germline loops: CDR1 LGHDT, CDR2 YNNKEL (reference sequence). The CDR3 coding sequence is TGTGCCAGCAGCCCGAACCAGGGGAACACAGATACGCAGTATTTT. This gives the protein CASSPNQGNTDTQYF.

This clone was detected a few times. The chain combines TRBV30 with TRBJ1-1; 10 bases map to TRBD1. The CDR3 has 14 residues. Germline values: CDR1 GTSNPN, CDR2 SVGIG (reference sequence). The junction had 3 bases not matched to a gene; V was cut back by 1 base and J by 4 bases. CDR3 DNA: TGTGCCTGGAGTGGGGACAGGGGTGTCACTGAAGCTTTCTTT. Its translation is CAWSGDRGVTEAFF.

This clone has only a few counts. The chain carries TRBV5-4 and TRBJ2-5; 7 bases line up with TRBD1. CDR1 and CDR2 (germline): SGHNT, YYREEE (reference sequence). V was clipped by 4 bases and J by 4 bases; unmatched bases: 10. There are 15 residues in the CDR3. The CDR3 region is CASSTDRHARETQYF. Written as DNA, the CDR3 is TGTGCCAGCAGCACGGACAGGCACGCCAGAGAGACCCAGTACTTC.

The sample holds one count of this clone. The chain is built from TRBV12-3 or TRBV12-4 and TRBJ2-1; no clear D gene. The CDR3 is 12 residues long. V was clipped by 3 bases and J by 7 bases, with 7 bases between them. In DNA, the CDR3 is TGTGCCAGCAGTTTCCCCCGGAATGAGCAGTTCTTC. Encoded protein: CASSFPRNEQFF.

Only one count was recorded for this clone. The genes are TRBV4-3 and TRBJ1-5, with no clear D. This CDR3 region has 17 residues. Germline V gene data show CDR1 as LGHNA and CDR2 as YSLEER. The V end was cut by 4 bases, the J end by 1 base, with 17 bases between. CDR3 loop: CASSPALGGSSNQPQHF. CDR3 in DNA: TGCGCCAGCAGCCCCGCCTTGGGAGGGTCGAGCAATCAGCCCCAGCATTTT.